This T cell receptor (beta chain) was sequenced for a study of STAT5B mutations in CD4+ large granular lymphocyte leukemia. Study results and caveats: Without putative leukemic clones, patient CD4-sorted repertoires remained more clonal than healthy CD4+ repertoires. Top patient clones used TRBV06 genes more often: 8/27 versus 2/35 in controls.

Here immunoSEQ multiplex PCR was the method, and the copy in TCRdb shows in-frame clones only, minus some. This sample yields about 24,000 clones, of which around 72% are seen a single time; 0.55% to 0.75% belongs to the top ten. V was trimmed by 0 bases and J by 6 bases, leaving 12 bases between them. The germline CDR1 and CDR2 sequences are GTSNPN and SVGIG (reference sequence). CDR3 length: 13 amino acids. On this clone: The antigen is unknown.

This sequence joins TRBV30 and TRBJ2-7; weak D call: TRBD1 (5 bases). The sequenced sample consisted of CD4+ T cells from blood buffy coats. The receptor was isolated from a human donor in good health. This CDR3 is CAWSVLGPGEQYF. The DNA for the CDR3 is TGTGCCTGGAGTGTGTTGGGGCCGGGCGAGCAGTACTTC.